This T cell receptor beta chain was sequenced in a study of OX40 agonist ivuxolimab in advanced cancers. Study in general: From 23 to 79 years was the age range, with a mean of roughly 64 years, and 70% to 85% were male. There were three patients with partial responses, one having hepatocellular carcinoma and two cutaneous melanoma. Overall study results and limits: Low normalized T-cell clonal expansion was additionally recorded for some nonresponders.

Trimming removed 6 bases from V and 6 bases from J, with 9 bases in between. Germline CDR1 and CDR2: MNHNY and SVGAGI (reference sequence). The CDR3 length is 12 residues. Sequencing used immunoSEQ multiplex PCR; TCRdb keeps in-frame clones, though not all of them. The repertoire holds 72,000 or so clones, with 88% as singletons. With regard to this clone: Its antigen is not identified.

The sequence was obtained from an adult with an advanced solid tumor such as melanoma, head and neck, liver or kidney cancer. The source was CD4+ or CD8+ T cells sorted from blood, collected in a trial of the OX40 agonist ivuxolimab. The chain couples TRBV6-6 to TRBJ1-5, with D possibly matching TRBD1 (5 bases). The CDR3 DNA is TGTGCCAGCAGCCAGGGCGGTCAGCCCCAGCATTTT. Translation gives CASSQGGQPQHF.